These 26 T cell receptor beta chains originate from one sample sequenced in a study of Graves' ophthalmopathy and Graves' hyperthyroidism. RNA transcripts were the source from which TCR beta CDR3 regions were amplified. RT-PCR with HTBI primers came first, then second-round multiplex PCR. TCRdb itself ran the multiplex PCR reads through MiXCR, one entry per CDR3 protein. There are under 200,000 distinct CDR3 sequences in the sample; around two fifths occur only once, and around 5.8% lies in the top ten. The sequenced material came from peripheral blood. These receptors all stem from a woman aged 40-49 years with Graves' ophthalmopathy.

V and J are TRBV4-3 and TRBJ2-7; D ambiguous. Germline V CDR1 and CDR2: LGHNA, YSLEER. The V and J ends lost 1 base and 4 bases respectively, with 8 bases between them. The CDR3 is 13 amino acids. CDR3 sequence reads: CASSQGDFYEQYF. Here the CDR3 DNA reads TGCGCCAGCAGCCAAGGGGATTTTTACGAGCAGTACTTC.

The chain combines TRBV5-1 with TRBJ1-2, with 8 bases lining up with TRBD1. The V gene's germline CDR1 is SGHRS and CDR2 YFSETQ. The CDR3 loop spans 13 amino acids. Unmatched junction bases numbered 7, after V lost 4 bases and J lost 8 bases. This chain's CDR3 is CASSPDRVVGYTF. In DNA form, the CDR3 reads TGCGCCAGCAGCCCGGACAGGGTAGTGGGCTACACCTTC.

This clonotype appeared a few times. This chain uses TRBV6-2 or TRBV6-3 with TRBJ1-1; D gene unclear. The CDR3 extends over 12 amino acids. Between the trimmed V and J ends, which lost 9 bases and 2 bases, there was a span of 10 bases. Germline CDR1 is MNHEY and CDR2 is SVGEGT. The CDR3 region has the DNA TGTGCCAGTAGCTGGGCCAACACTGAAGCTTTCTTT. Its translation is CASSWANTEAFF.

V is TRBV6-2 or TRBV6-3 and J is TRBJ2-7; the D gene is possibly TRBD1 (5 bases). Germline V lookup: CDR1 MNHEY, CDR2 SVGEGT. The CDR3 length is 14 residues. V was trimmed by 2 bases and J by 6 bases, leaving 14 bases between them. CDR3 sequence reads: CASSYPGPQGEQYF. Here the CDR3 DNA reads TGTGCCAGCAGTTACCCTGGGCCCCAGGGCGAGCAGTACTTC.

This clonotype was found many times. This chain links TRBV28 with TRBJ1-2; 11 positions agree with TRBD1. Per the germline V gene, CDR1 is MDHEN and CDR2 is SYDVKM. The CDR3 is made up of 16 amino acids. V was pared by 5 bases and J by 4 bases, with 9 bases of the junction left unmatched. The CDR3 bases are TGTGCCAGCAGTAACCCCGGACAGGGGGCGGGCTATGGCTACACCTTC. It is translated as CASSNPGQGAGYGYTF.

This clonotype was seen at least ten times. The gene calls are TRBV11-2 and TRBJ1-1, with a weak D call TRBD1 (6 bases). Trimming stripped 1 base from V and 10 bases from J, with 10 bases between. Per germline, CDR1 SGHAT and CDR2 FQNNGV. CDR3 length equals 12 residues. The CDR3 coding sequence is TGTGCCAGCAGCTTAGCACAGGGCGTAGCTTTCTTT. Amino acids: CASSLAQGVAFF. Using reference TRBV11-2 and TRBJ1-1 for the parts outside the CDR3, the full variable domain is EAGVAQSPRYKIIEKRQSVAFWCNPISGHATLYWYQQILGQGPKLLIQFQNNGVVDDSQLPKDRFSAERLKGVDSTLKIQPAKLEDSAVYLCASSLAQGVAFFGQGTRLTVV.

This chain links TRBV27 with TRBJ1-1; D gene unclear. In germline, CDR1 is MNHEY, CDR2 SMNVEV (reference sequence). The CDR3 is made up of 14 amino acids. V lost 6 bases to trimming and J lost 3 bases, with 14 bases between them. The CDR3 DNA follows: TGTGCCAGCAGCCCCTCTCGGGTTGACACTGAAGCTTTCTTT. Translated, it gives CASSPSRVDTEAFF.

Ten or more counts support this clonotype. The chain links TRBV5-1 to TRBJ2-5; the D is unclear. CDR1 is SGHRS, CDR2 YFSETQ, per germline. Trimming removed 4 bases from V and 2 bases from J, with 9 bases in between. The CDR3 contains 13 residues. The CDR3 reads CASSLGSQETQYF. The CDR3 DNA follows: TGCGCCAGCAGCCTCGGGTCTCAAGAGACCCAGTACTTC.

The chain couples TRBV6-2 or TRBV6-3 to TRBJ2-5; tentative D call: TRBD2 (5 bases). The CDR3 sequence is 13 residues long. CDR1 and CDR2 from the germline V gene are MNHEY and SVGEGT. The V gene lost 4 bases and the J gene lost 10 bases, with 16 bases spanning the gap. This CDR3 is CASSSGFGVVQYF. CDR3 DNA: TGTGCCAGCAGTTCGGGATTTGGAGTTGTCCAGTACTTC.

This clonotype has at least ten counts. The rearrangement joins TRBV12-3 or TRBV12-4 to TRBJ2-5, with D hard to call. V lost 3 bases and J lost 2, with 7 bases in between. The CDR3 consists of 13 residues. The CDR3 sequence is CASSFWGQETQYF. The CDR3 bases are TGTGCCAGCAGTTTCTGGGGACAAGAGACCCAGTACTTC.

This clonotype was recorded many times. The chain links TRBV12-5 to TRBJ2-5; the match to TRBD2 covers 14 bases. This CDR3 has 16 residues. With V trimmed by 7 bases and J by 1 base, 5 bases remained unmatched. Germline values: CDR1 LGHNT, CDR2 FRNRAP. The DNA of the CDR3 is TGTGCTAGTGCCCGGACTAGCGGGGGGTCCCAAGAGACCCAGTACTTC. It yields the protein CASARTSGGSQETQYF.

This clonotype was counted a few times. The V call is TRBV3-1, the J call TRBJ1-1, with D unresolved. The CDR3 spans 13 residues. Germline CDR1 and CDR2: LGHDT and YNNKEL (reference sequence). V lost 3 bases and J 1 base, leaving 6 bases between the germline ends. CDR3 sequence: CASSQSGNTEAFF. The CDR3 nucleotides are TGTGCCAGCAGCCAGTCGGGGAACACTGAAGCTTTCTTT. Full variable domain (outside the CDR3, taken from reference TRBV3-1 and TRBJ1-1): DTAVSQTPKYLVTQMGNDKSIKCEQNLGHDTMYWYKQDSKKFLKIMFSYNNKELIINETVPNRFSPKSPDKAHLNLHINSLELGDSAVYFCASSQSGNTEAFFGQGTRLTVV.

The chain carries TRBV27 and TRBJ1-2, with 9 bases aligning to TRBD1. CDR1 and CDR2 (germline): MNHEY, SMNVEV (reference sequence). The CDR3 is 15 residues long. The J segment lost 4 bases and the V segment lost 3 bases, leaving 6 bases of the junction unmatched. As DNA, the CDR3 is TGTGCCAGCAGTTTGTCAACAGGGGGCGTCTATGGCTACACCTTC. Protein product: CASSLSTGGVYGYTF.

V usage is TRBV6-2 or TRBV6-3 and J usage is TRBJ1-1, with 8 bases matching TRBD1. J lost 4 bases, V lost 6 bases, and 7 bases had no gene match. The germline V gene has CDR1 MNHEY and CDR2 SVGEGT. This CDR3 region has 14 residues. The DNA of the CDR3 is TGTGCCAGCAGATCCGGACAGGGACGCACTGAAGCTTTCTTT. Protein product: CASRSGQGRTEAFF.

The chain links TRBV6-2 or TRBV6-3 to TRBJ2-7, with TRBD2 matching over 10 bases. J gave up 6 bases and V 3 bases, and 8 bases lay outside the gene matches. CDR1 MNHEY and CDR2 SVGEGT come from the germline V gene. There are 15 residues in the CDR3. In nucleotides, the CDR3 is TGTGCCAGCAGTTATGGGCTAGCGGGAGATGGCGAGCAGTACTTC. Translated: CASSYGLAGDGEQYF.

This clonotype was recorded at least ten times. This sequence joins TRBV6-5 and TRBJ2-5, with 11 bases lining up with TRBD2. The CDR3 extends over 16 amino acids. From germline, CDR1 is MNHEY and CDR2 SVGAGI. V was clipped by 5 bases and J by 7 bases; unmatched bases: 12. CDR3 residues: CASSPRGTSGGGTQYF. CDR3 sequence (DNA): TGTGCCAGCAGTCCCCGGGGGACTAGCGGAGGGGGGACCCAGTACTTC.

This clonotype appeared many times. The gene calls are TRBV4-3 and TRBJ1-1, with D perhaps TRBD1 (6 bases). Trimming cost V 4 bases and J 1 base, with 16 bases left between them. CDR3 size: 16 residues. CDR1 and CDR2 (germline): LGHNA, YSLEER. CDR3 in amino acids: CASSRNLRTENTEAFF. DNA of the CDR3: TGCGCCAGCAGCCGGAACCTAAGGACAGAGAACACTGAAGCTTTCTTT.

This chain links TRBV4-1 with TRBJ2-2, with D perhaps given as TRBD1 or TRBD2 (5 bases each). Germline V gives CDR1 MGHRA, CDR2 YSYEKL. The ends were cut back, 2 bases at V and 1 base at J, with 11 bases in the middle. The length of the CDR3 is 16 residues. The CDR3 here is CASSQSGTENTGELFF. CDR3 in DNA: TGCGCCAGCAGCCAATCCGGGACGGAGAACACCGGGGAGCTGTTTTTT.

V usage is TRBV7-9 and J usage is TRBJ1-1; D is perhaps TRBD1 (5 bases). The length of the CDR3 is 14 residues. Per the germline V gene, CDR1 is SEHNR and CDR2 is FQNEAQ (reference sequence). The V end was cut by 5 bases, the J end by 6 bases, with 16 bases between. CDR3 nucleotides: TGTGCCAGCAGCCTAAAAACAGGCACTGCTGAAGCTTTCTTT. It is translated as CASSLKTGTAEAFF. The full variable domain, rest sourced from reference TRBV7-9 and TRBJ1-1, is DTGVSQNPRHKITKRGQNVTFRCDPISEHNRLYWYRQTLGQGPEFLTYFQNEAQLEKSRLLSDRFSAERPKGSFSTLEIQRTEQGDSAMYLCASSLKTGTAEAFFGQGTRLTVV.

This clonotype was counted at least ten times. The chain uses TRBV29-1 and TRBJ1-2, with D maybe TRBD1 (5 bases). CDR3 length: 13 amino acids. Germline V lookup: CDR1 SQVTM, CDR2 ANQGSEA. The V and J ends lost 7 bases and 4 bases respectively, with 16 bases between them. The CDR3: CSARLGVGYGYTF. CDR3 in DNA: TGCAGCGCCCGGTTAGGGGTCGGCTATGGCTACACCTTC.

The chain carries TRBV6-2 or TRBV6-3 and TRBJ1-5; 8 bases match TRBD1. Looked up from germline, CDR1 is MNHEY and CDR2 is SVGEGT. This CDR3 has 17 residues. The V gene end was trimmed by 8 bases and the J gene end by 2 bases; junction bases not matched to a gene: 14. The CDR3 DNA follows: TGTGCCAGCGAAACGGACCAGACAGGGGCCCGCAATCAGCCCCAGCATTTT. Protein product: CASETDQTGARNQPQHF.

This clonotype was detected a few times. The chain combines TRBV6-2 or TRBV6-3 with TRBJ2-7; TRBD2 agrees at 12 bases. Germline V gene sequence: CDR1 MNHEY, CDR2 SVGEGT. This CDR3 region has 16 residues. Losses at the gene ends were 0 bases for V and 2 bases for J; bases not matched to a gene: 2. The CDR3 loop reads CASSYSASGRAYEQYF. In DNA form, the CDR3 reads TGTGCCAGCAGTTACTCAGCTAGCGGGAGGGCCTACGAGCAGTACTTC.

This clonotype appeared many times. The CDR3 nucleotides are TGTGCCTGGAGTGGACAAATAGGCAATCAGCCCCAGCATTTT. Translated, it gives CAWSGQIGNQPQHF. J is TRBJ1-5 and V is TRBV30, with no clear D. The V end lost 1 base, the J end lost 2 bases, and 9 bases lay between the germline ends. Germline V gene sequence: CDR1 GTSNPN, CDR2 SVGIG (reference sequence). This CDR3 contains 14 residues.

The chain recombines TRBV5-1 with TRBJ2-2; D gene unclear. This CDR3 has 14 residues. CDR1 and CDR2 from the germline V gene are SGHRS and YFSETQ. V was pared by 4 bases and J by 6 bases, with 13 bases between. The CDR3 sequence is CASSPRLVAGELFF. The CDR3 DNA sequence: TGCGCCAGCAGCCCCCGCCTTGTCGCCGGGGAGCTGTTTTTT.

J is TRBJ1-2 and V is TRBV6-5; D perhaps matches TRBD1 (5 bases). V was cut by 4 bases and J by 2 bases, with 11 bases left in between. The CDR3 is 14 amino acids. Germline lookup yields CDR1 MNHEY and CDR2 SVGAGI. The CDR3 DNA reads TGTGCCAGCAGTTCTCAGACAGCAAACTATGGCTACACCTTC. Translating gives CASSSQTANYGYTF.

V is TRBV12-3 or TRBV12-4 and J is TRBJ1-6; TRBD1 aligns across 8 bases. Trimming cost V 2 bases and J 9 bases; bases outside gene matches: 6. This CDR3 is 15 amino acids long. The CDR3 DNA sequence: TGTGCCAGCAGTTTAACCGGACAGGGCACTTCACCCCTCCACTTT. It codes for CASSLTGQGTSPLHF.